The T cell receptor (beta chain) under discussion was sequenced for a study of blood T cell repertoires in COVID-19. Across the whole study: Donors in the United States, Italy and Spain gave samples during acute or convalescent COVID-19. T cells, B-cell-depleted T cells, or PBMCs supplied cDNA or gDNA.

This CDR3 region has 14 residues. Germline CDR1 reads SGHDT; CDR2 reads YYEEEE. The V and J ends lost 2 bases and 6 bases respectively, with 12 bases between them. Per the study methods: Scientists estimated how many nucleated cells there were by amplifying reference gene primers. This table comes from immunoSEQ multiplex PCR, and its TCRdb copy is limited to in-frame clones, with some not included. For V, J and clone size, that table is used; D and trimming come from the DNA. The sample has about 83,000 clones, about 76% seen once. This clone has only a few counts. The chain is built from TRBV5-6 and TRBJ1-5; weak D call: TRBD1 (5 bases). This sequence was found in a woman of 80 years or more with active or convalescent COVID-19. Sequencing used peripheral blood. The CDR3 coding sequence is TGTGCCAGCAGCTTTGTGACAGAAGGTCAGCCCCAGCATTTT. This gives the protein CASSFVTEGQPQHF.